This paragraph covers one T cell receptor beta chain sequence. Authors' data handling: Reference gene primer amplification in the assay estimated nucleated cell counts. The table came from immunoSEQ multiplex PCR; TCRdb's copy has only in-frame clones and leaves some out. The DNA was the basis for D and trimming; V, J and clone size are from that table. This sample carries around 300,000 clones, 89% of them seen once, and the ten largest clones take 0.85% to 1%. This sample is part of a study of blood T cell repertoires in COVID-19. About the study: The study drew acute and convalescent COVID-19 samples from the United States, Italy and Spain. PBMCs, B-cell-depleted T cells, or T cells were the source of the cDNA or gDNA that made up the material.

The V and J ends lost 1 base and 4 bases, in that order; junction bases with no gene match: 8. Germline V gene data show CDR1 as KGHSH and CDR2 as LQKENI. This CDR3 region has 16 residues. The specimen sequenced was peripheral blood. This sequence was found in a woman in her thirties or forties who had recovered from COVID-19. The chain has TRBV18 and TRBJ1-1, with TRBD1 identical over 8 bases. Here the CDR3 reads CASSPQDTGGSTEAFF. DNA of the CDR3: TGTGCCAGCTCACCACAGGATACAGGGGGTAGCACTGAAGCTTTCTTT.